This passage covers 2 T cell receptor beta chains from one sample sequenced in a study of CD8 T cells in ankylosing spondylitis. A single record per CDR3 protein comes from TCRdb applying MiXCR to the 5' RACE reads. Seen here are more than 300,000 distinct CDR3 sequences, 9.5% to 13% observed once, and the top ten hold around 10%. Material for sequencing was blood, either unsorted or a sorted T cell fraction (not recorded which). The receptors here all came from a female donor with ankylosing spondylitis or in good health (not recorded which).

This clonotype was detected ten times or more. This chain joins TRBV20-1 and TRBJ1-6; 9 positions agree with TRBD1. V trimming: 5 bases; J trimming: 9 bases; junction bases outside the gene matches: 8. Germline CDR1 reads DFQATT; CDR2 reads SNEGSKA (reference sequence). There are 14 residues in the CDR3. CDR3 residues: CSASTGTGTSPLHF. The DNA for the CDR3 is TGCAGTGCTTCAACCGGGACAGGGACTTCACCCCTCCACTTT.

This clonotype was seen a handful of times. The rearrangement links TRBV20-1 to TRBJ2-7, with 7 nucleotides matching TRBD2. Germline V gives CDR1 DFQATT, CDR2 SNEGSKA (reference sequence). The CDR3 runs to 13 residues. J lost 0 bases, V lost 5 bases, and 4 bases had no gene match. The CDR3 DNA is TGCAGTGCTTTCAGCGGGGACTCCTACGAGCAGTACTTC. It specifies CSAFSGDSYEQYF.